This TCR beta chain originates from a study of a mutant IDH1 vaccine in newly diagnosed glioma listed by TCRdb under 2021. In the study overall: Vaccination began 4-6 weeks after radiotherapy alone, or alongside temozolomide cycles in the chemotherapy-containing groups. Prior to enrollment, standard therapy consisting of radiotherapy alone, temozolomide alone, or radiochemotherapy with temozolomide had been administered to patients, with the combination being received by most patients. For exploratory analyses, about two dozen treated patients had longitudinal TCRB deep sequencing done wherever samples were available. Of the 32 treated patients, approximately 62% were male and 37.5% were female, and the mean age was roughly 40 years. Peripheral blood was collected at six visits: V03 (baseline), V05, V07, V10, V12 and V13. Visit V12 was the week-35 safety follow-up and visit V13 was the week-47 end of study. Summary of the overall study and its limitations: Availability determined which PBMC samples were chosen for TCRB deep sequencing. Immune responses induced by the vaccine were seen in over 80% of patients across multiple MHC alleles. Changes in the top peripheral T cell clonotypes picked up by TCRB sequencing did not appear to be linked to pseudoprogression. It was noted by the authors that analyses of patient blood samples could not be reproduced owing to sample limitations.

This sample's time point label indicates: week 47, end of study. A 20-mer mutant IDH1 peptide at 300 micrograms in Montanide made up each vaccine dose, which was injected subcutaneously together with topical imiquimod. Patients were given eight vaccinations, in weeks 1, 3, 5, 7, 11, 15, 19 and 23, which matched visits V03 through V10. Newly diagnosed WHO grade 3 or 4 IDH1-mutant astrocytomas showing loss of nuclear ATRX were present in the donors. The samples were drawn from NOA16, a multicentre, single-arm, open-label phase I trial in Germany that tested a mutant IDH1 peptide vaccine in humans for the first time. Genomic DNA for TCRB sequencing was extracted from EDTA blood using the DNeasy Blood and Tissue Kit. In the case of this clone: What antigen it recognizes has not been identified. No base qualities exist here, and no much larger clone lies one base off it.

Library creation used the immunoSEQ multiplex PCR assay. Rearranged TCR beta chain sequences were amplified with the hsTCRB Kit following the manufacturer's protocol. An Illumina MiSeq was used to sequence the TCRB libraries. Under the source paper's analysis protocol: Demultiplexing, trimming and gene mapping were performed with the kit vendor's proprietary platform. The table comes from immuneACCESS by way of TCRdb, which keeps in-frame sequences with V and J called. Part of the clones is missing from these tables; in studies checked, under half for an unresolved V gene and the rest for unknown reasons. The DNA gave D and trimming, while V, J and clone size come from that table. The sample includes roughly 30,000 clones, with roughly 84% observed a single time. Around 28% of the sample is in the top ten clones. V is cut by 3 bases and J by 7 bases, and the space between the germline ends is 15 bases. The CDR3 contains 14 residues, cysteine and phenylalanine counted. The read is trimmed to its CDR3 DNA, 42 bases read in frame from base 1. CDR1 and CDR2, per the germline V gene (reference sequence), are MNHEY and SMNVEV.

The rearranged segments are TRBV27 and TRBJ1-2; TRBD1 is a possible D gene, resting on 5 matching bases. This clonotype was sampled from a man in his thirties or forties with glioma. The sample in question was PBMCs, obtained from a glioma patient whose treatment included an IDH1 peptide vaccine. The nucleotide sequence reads TGTGCCAGCAGTTTCCCCTCCGGCAGGGCTGGCTACACCTTC. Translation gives CASSFPSGRAGYTF.